Listed here are 8 T cell receptor beta chains from one sample, sequenced in a study of regulatory T cells in long-lasting Graves disease. Libraries of TCR beta came from iRepertoire HTBI primers plus Arm-PCR of CDR3 regions. MiXCR, applied by TCRdb to the multiplex PCR reads, yields one record per CDR3 protein. The repertoire holds fewer than 650,000 distinct CDR3 sequences, with 15% to 20% as singletons. The sample's time point: newly diagnosed GD, antithyroid drugs for less than 3 months. From PBMCs, RNA was extracted and then used to make the TCR library. Separately, the same data were catalogued under a study of T cells in Graves' hyperthyroidism and ophthalmopathy.

Sample: peripheral blood mononuclear cells (PBMCs), taken at new diagnosis, from a patient treated with antithyroid drugs. The receptors shown here come from a man aged 18 to 29 with Graves disease.

Regarding this clonotype: This probably arose from a read error, given a far larger clone one base away. The chain couples TRBV28 to TRBJ2-3, with TRBD2 matching 8 bases. The germline gives CDR1 MDHEN, CDR2 SYDVKM. The CDR3 is made up of 19 amino acids. V gave up 5 bases and J gave up 0 bases; unmatched junction bases: 16. For the CDR3, the DNA is TGTGCCAGCAGTCACGACACACCTGGAGTAGCGGGAAGCACAGATACGCAGTATTTT. It codes for CASSHDTPGVAGSTDTQYF. The variable domain in full, completed from reference TRBV28 and TRBJ2-3, reads DVKVTQSSRYLVKRTGEKVFLECVQDMDHENMFWYRQDPGLGLRLIYFSYDVKMKEKGDIPEGYSVSREKKERFSLILESASTNQTSMYLCASSHDTPGVAGSTDTQYFGPGTRLTVL.

Ten or more counts support this clonotype. The chain joins TRBV28 to TRBJ1-1; a possible D gene is TRBD1 (5 bases). Germline V gene data show CDR1 as MDHEN and CDR2 as SYDVKM. Trimming pared 2 bases from V and 3 bases from J, leaving 10 bases between. The CDR3 is made up of 14 amino acids. The DNA for the CDR3 is TGTGCCAGCAGTTTAAGGGGAGGGTACACTGAAGCTTTCTTT. Protein product: CASSLRGGYTEAFF.

This clonotype was detected a few times. V is TRBV12-3 or TRBV12-4 and J is TRBJ2-6; tentatively, D is TRBD1 or TRBD2 (5 bases each). CDR3 length equals 16 residues. Trimming took off 1 base at V and 0 bases at J, with 7 bases between the two ends. Here the CDR3 DNA reads TGTGCCAGCAGTTTAGGAGGGGTCTCTGGGGCCAACGTCCTGACTTTC. It codes for CASSLGGVSGANVLTF.

Remarks on this clonotype: Just one base apart from a much larger clone, this may be a read error. The chain combines TRBV30 with TRBJ1-4; 7 positions match TRBD1. Germline V CDR1 and CDR2: GTSNPN, SVGIG (reference sequence). The CDR3 covers 15 residues. The CDR3 coding sequence is TGTGCCTGGACCTTACGACAGGGTTCAAGTGAAAAACTGCTTTTT. Translating it yields CAWTLRQGSSEKLLF.

The sample holds many counts of this clonotype. V usage is TRBV28 and J usage is TRBJ1-2; the D is unclear. Germline loops: CDR1 MDHEN, CDR2 SYDVKM. Trimming cost V 5 bases and J 2 bases, with 12 bases left between them. The length of the CDR3 is 14 residues. The CDR3: CASSTYGSNYGYTF. CDR3 DNA: TGTGCCAGCAGTACCTATGGGTCCAACTATGGCTACACCTTC.

This clonotype was seen ten or more times. The V gene is TRBV5-5, the J gene TRBJ2-1, with TRBD2 matching over 8 bases. V was pared by 0 bases and J by 8 bases, with 10 bases of the junction left unmatched. The CDR3 totals 16 residues. CDR1 and CDR2 from the germline V gene are SGHKS and YYEKEE (reference sequence). CDR3 sequence (DNA): TGTGCCAGCAGCTTGGGAGGGACTAGGGTTCTCGATGAGCAGTTCTTC. It yields the protein CASSLGGTRVLDEQFF.

This clonotype has at least ten counts. The chain links TRBV2 to TRBJ2-3, with 8 nucleotides matching TRBD1. Germline trimming cut 7 bases from V and 5 bases from J; bases unmatched to any gene: 8. This CDR3 has 14 amino acids. CDR1 and CDR2 (germline): SNHLY, FYNNEI. CDR3 protein: CASTQDRAGDTQYF. The CDR3 coding sequence is TGTGCCAGCACCCAGGACAGGGCGGGAGATACGCAGTATTTT.

The chain links TRBV24-1 to TRBJ2-7; tentative D call: TRBD2 (5 bases). The CDR3 length is 14 residues. The V gene's germline CDR1 is KGHDR and CDR2 SFDVKD. V was shortened by 2 bases and J by 6 bases, with 13 bases between the two germline ends. The CDR3 DNA reads TGTGCCACCAGTGATTCCATGGTGAGCGGCGAGCAGTACTTC. Protein: CATSDSMVSGEQYF.